The rows below give T cell receptor beta chains drawn from one sample of a study of cytomegalovirus exposure and HLA in healthy donors. Profiled with immunoSEQ multiplex PCR; TCRdb holds only in-frame clones, not every one. This table has 130,000 to 150,000 clones, around 82% appearing once. Sequences were obtained from PBMCs. The receptors were gathered from a woman aged 18-35 years in good health and CMV-seropositive. CDR3s include the opening cysteine and the closing phenylalanine or tryptophan. A D gene is named only where the DNA matches it firmly. Some rows mark clone size as missing; the rest say once, few, many or name a class of expanded clone.

TRBD2	NA	TRBJ2-3	TRBV2	CASRVSGGAPTDTQYF	TGTGCCAGCAGGGTTAGCGGGGGGGCCCCCACAGATACGCAGTATTTT
TRBD2	NA	TRBJ2-1	TRBV5-4	CASRLGLAGSYNEQFF	TGTGCCAGCAGGCTCGGACTAGCTGGCTCCTACAATGAGCAGTTCTTC
TRBD1	once	TRBJ1-2	TRBV5-1	CASSYTGTANYGYTF	TGCGCCAGCAGCTACACCGGGACAGCGAACTATGGCTACACCTTC
NA	NA	TRBJ1-1	TRBV6-1	CASSEAPSTSNTEAFF	TGTGCCAGCAGTGAAGCCCCTTCGACAAGTAACACTGAAGCTTTCTTT
NA	NA	TRBJ1-1	TRBV5-5	CASSLLGSVTEAFF	TGTGCCAGCAGCTTGTTAGGCAGCGTCACTGAAGCTTTCTTT
NA	NA	TRBJ2-2	TRBV4-3	CASSQRENTGELFF	TGCGCCAGCAGCCAGAGGGAGAACACCGGGGAGCTGTTTTTT
TRBD1	NA	TRBJ1-1	TRBV19	CAIRQGWNTEAFF	TGTGCCATCCGACAGGGGTGGAACACTGAAGCTTTCTTT
NA	NA	TRBJ1-1	TRBV13	CASSLRGMNTEAFF	TGTGCCAGCAGCTTAAGAGGGATGAACACTGAAGCTTTCTTT
TRBD2	few	TRBJ2-1	TRBV11-3	CASSIALAAYNEQFF	TGTGCCAGCAGTATCGCGCTAGCGGCATACAATGAGCAGTTCTTC
NA	NA	TRBJ1-5	TRBV5-6	CASSLAAGSNQPQHF	TGTGCCAGCAGCTTGGCCGCGGGTAGCAATCAGCCCCAGCATTTT
TRBD1	once	TRBJ1-4	TRBV5-6	CASSLAPGTGSEKLFF	TGTGCCAGCAGCTTGGCCCCCGGGACAGGGTCTGAAAAACTGTTTTTT
TRBD1	NA	TRBJ2-5	TRBV19	CASSPGQGQETQYF	TGTGCCAGTAGCCCAGGACAGGGACAAGAGACCCAGTACTTC
NA	once	TRBJ1-2	TRBV18	CASSPSGRRAPSDYGYTF	TGTGCCAGCTCACCTTCCGGGAGAAGAGCCCCTTCGGACTATGGCTACACCTTC
TRBD2	NA	TRBJ2-1	TRBV4-3	CASSQQSGGNYNEQFF	TGCGCCAGCAGCCAACAAAGCGGGGGGAATTACAATGAGCAGTTCTTC
TRBD1	NA	TRBJ1-1	TRBV27	CASTTSRDRGANTEAFF	TGTGCCAGCACGACTAGCCGGGACAGGGGGGCTAACACTGAAGCTTTCTTT
TRBD1	few	TRBJ1-3	TRBV5-6	CASGDRASLAGNTIYF	TGTGCCAGCGGGGACAGGGCGTCCCTCGCCGGAAACACCATATATTTT
TRBD1	NA	TRBJ1-2	TRBV5-6	CASRSGTGGWGYTF	TGTGCCAGCAGATCCGGGACAGGGGGCTGGGGCTACACCTTC
TRBD1	NA	TRBJ2-1	TRBV30	CAWRGQGAGEQFF	TGTGCCTGGAGAGGACAGGGAGCAGGTGAGCAGTTCTTC
NA	NA	TRBJ1-1	TRBV29-1	CSVAQGDRAFF	TGCAGCGTTGCACAGGGAGATAGAGCTTTCTTT
NA	few	TRBJ2-6	TRBV6-5	CASSYRGSGANVLTF	TGTGCCAGCAGTTACAGGGGCTCTGGGGCCAACGTCCTGACTTTC
NA	NA	TRBJ2-5	TRBV19	CASRVSTRGALETQYF	TGTGCCAGCAGGGTGAGCACCAGGGGGGCCTTAGAGACCCAGTACTTC
NA	NA	TRBJ1-1	TRBV5-5	CASSLPGVVAEAFF	TGTGCCAGCAGTCTCCCGGGGGTTGTGGCTGAAGCTTTCTTT
NA	NA	TRBJ2-7	TRBV7-9	CASSLVGSSYEQYF	TGTGCCAGCAGCTTAGTTGGCAGCTCCTACGAGCAGTACTTC
NA	NA	TRBJ2-7	TRBV11-3	CASSQGAGSYEQYF	TGTGCCAGCAGCCAAGGGGCAGGGTCCTACGAGCAGTACTTC
NA	NA	TRBJ1-5	TRBV2	CASSEGVFGQRNQPQHF	TGTGCCAGCAGTGAAGGGGTCTTCGGACAGAGGAATCAGCCCCAGCATTTT
NA	NA	TRBJ1-4	TRBV5-1	CASSLPRGTTNEKLFF	TGCGCCAGCAGCTTGCCCCGGGGAACAACTAATGAAAAACTGTTTTTT
TRBD1	NA	TRBJ1-4	TRBV5-4	CASSRGQGREKLFF	TGTGCCAGCAGCCGGGGACAGGGTCGTGAAAAACTGTTTTTT
NA	NA	TRBJ2-5	TRBV12-5	CASGLVYSQETQYF	TGTGCTAGTGGTTTGGTTTACAGCCAAGAGACCCAGTACTTC